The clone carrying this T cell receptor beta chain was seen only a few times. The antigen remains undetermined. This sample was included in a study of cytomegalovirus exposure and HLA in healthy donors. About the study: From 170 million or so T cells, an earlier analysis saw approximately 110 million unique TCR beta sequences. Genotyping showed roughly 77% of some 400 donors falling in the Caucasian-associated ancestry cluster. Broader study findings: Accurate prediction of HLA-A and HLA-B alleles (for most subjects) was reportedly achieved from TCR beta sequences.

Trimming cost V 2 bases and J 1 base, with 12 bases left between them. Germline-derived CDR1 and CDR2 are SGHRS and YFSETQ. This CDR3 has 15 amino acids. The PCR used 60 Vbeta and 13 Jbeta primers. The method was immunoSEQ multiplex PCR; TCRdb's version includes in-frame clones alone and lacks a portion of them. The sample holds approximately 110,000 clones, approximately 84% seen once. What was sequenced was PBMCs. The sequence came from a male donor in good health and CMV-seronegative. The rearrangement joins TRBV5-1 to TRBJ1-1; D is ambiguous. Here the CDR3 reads CASSFYEGRNTEAFF. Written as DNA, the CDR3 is TGCGCCAGCAGCTTTTACGAAGGGAGGAACACTGAAGCTTTCTTT.